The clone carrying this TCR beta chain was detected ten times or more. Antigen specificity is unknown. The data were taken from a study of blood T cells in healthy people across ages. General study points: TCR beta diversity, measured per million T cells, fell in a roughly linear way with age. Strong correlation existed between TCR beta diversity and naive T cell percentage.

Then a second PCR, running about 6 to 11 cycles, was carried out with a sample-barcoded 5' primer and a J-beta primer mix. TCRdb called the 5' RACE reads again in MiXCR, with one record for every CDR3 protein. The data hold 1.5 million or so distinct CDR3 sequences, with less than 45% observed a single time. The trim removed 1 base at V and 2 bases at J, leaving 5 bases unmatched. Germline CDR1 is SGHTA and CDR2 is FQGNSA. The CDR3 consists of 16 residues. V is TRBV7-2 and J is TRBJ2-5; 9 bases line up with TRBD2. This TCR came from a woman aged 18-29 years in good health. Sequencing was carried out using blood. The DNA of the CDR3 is TGTGCCAGCAGCTTAGTCGGGACTAGCTCACAAGAGACCCAGTACTTC. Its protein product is CASSLVGTSSQETQYF.